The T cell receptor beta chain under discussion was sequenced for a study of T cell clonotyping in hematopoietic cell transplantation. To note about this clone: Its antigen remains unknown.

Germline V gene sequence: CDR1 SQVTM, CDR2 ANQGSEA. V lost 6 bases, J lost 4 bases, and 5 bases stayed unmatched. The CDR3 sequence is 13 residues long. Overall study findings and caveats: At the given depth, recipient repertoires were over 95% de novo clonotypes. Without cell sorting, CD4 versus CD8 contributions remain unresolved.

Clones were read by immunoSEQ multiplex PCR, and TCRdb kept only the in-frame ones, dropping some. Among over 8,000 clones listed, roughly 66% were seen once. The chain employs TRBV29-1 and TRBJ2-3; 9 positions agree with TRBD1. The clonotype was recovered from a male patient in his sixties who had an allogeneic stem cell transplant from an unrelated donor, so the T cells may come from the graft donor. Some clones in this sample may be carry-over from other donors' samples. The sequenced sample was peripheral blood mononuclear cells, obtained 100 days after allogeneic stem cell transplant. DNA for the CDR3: TGCAGCGTCGGACAGGGGTATCCAGATACGCAGTATTTT. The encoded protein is CSVGQGYPDTQYF.